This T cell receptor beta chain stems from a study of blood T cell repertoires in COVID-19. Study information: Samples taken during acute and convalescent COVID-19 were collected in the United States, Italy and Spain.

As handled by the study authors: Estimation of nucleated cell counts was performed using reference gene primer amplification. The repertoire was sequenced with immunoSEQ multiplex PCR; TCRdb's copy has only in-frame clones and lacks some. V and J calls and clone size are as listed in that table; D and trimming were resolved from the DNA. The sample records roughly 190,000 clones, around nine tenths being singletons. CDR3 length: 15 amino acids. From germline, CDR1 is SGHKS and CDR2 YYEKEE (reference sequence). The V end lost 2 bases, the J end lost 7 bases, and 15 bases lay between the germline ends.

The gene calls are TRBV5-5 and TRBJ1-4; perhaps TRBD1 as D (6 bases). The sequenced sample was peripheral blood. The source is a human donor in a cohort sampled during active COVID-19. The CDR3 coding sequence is TGTGCCAGCAGCTTTGTACAGGGCCTCGGTGAAAAACTGTTTTTT. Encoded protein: CASSFVQGLGEKLFF. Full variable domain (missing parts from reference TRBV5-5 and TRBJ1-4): DAGVTQSPTHLIKTRGQQVTLRCSPISGHKSVSWYQQVLGQGPQFIFQYYEKEERGRGNFPDRFSARQFPNYSSELNVNALLLGDSALYLCASSFVQGLGEKLFFGSGTQLSVL.